Each of the 19 T cell receptor beta chains below was sequenced from the same sample in a study of cytomegalovirus exposure and HLA in healthy donors. Researchers ran the PCR with 60 Vbeta and 13 Jbeta primers. Sequenced by immunoSEQ multiplex PCR; TCRdb stores in-frame clones only, minus some. Of about 69,000 clones listed, 76% are singletons. Sequenced material: PBMCs. The source is a man aged 18 to 35 in good health and CMV-seronegative.

CDR3 in amino acids: CASSLVRAGAYSNQPQHF. CDR3 in DNA: TGTGCCAGCAGCTTGGTCAGGGCAGGGGCCTATAGCAATCAGCCCCAGCATTTT. The chain is built from TRBV5-6 and TRBJ1-5, with D possibly being TRBD1 (6 bases). Germline V gene data show CDR1 as SGHDT and CDR2 as YYEEEE. Between the trimmed V and J ends, which lost 0 bases and 0 bases, there was a span of 16 bases. CDR3 length equals 18 residues.

This sequence joins TRBV5-4 and TRBJ2-3, with 9 bases aligning to TRBD2. The CDR3 consists of 15 residues. J gave up 2 bases and V 3 bases, and 4 bases lay outside the gene matches. The germline V gene has CDR1 SGHNT and CDR2 YYREEE (reference sequence). CDR3 DNA sequence: TGTGCCAGCAGCTCCACGGGACTAGCCACAGATACGCAGTATTTT. Its translation: CASSSTGLATDTQYF.

This chain joins TRBV25-1 and TRBJ1-3; 7 bases match TRBD1. With V trimmed by 6 bases and J by 0 bases, 5 bases remained unmatched. Germline V gives CDR1 MGHDK, CDR2 SYGVNS. The CDR3 contains 15 residues. The CDR3 DNA sequence: TGTGCCAGCAGCGGGGGACAGAGCTCTGGAAACACCATATATTTT. It translates to CASSGGQSSGNTIYF.

This sequence joins TRBV5-1 and TRBJ2-5; weak D call: TRBD1 (6 bases). This CDR3 has 15 residues. Looked up from germline, CDR1 is SGHRS and CDR2 is YFSETQ. V lost 2 bases and J 2 bases, leaving 13 bases between the germline ends. CDR3 bases: TGCGCCAGCAGCTTACAACTTACAGGGCAAGAGACCCAGTACTTC. Its protein product is CASSLQLTGQETQYF.

The chain joins TRBV7-3 to TRBJ2-5, with D perhaps matching TRBD1 (5 bases). V shed 8 bases and J shed 3 bases, with 13 bases lying between them. This CDR3 comprises 13 residues. The V gene's germline CDR1 is SGHTA and CDR2 FQGTGA. The CDR3 region has the DNA TGTGCCAGCGCTACAGGTTCAAAAGAGACCCAGTACTTC. Protein product: CASATGSKETQYF.

The V gene is TRBV9, the J gene TRBJ2-2; a weak D match, TRBD2 (5 bases). The V end lost 4 bases, the J end lost 4 bases, and 20 bases lay between the germline ends. This CDR3 spans 17 amino acids. Germline CDR1 reads SGDLS; CDR2 reads YYNGEE. The DNA for the CDR3 is TGTGCCAGCAGCATCCCAAGTGGAGGAGAGGTCACCGGGGAGCTGTTTTTT. It yields the protein CASSIPSGGEVTGELFF.

In its sample, this clone was seen once. This sequence joins TRBV11-2 and TRBJ1-4; D perhaps matches TRBD1 (5 bases). Deletions cut 1 base from V and 7 bases from J, with 10 bases between. The CDR3 is 14 residues long. Germline CDR1 reads SGHAT; CDR2 reads FQNNGV. CDR3 amino acids: CASSLGQGLEKLFF. As DNA, the CDR3 is TGTGCCAGCAGCTTAGGGCAGGGACTTGAAAAACTGTTTTTT.

The chain couples TRBV6-5 to TRBJ2-2; D is perhaps TRBD1 (6 bases). The germline V and J ends were trimmed by 5 bases and 5 bases, with 15 bases remaining between them. This CDR3 is 15 amino acids long. Germline CDR1 is MNHEY and CDR2 is SVGAGI. The CDR3 is CASSRVGQTTGELFF. DNA of the CDR3: TGTGCCAGCAGTCGAGTCGGACAGACAACCGGGGAGCTGTTTTTT.

This clone was seen only once. The chain joins TRBV9 to TRBJ2-2; 8 positions agree with TRBD1. CDR3 size: 15 residues. Germline V CDR1 and CDR2: SGDLS, YYNGEE. The junction had 1 base not matched to a gene; V was cut back by 0 bases and J by 3 bases. In DNA, the CDR3 is TGTGCCAGCAGCGTAGCACAGGGGGACACCGGGGAGCTGTTTTTT. Encoded protein: CASSVAQGDTGELFF. The full variable domain, rest sourced from reference TRBV9 and TRBJ2-2, is DSGVTQTPKHLITATGQRVTLRCSPRSGDLSVYWYQQSLDQGLQFLIQYYNGEERAKGNILERFSAQQFPDLHSELNLSSLELGDSALYFCASSVAQGDTGELFFGEGSRLTVL.

The chain uses TRBV4-1 and TRBJ1-1, with TRBD1 matching 8 bases. CDR1 is MGHRA and CDR2 is YSYEKL in the germline V gene. V trimming: 4 bases; J trimming: 1 base; junction bases outside the gene matches: 5. CDR3 length: 15 amino acids. CDR3 sequence (DNA): TGCGCCAGCAGCCTGACAGGGGAAAGGAACACTGAAGCTTTCTTT. It encodes CASSLTGERNTEAFF.

The chain couples TRBV7-2 to TRBJ2-3; 10 bases agree with TRBD2. The germline V gene has CDR1 SGHTA and CDR2 FQGNSA. CDR3 size: 15 residues. The V and J ends lost 0 bases and 3 bases, in that order; junction bases with no gene match: 0. DNA of the CDR3: TGTGCCAGCAGCTTAGCTAGCGGGGGGACAGATACGCAGTATTTT. It yields the protein CASSLASGGTDTQYF.

This clone was observed once. The chain has TRBV27 and TRBJ2-1, with a weak D call TRBD1 (5 bases). From germline, CDR1 is MNHEY and CDR2 SMNVEV (reference sequence). CDR3 size: 16 residues. V lost 0 bases and J 0 bases, leaving 9 bases between the germline ends. In DNA, the CDR3 is TGTGCCAGCAGTTTATCAGGGGTAAGCTCCTACAATGAGCAGTTCTTC. This translates into CASSLSGVSSYNEQFF.

This chain joins TRBV2 and TRBJ2-7; 8 nucleotides align to TRBD1. The V gene end was trimmed by 6 bases and the J gene end by 4 bases; junction bases not matched to a gene: 11. CDR1 is SNHLY, CDR2 FYNNEI, per germline. The CDR3 consists of 15 residues. The CDR3 DNA follows: TGTGCCAGCAGCCAACCCCAGGGGGCGAGGTACGAGCAGTACTTC. This codes for CASSQPQGARYEQYF.

The chain carries TRBV13 and TRBJ2-7, with 10 bases lining up with TRBD1. The germline gives CDR1 PRHDT, CDR2 FYEKMQ (reference sequence). The CDR3 consists of 14 residues. The trim removed 2 bases at V and 13 bases at J, leaving 11 bases unmatched. The CDR3 spells CASSLPGQGYSQYF. Here the CDR3 DNA reads TGTGCCAGCAGCTTACCGGGACAGGGGTATTCACAATACTTC. Together with reference TRBV13 and TRBJ2-7, the CDR3 gives the full variable domain: AAGVIQSPRHLIKEKRETATLKCYPIPRHDTVYWYQQGPGQDPQFLISFYEKMQSDKGSIPDRFSAQQFSDYHSELNMSSLELGDSALYFCASSLPGQGYSQYFGPGTRLTVT.

This chain uses TRBV29-1 with TRBJ1-2, with 7 bases aligning to TRBD1. There are 13 residues in the CDR3. Unmatched junction bases numbered 9, after V lost 4 bases and J lost 7 bases. CDR1 is SQVTM, CDR2 ANQGSEA, per germline. CDR3 sequence reads: CSVAAGGDSGYTF. DNA for the CDR3: TGCAGCGTTGCCGCGGGGGGGGACAGTGGCTACACCTTC.

The J gene is TRBJ2-3, the V gene TRBV7-3; tentative D call: TRBD1 (6 bases). CDR3 length: 14 residues. V lost 5 bases to trimming and J lost 1 base, with 10 bases between them. CDR1 and CDR2 from the germline V gene are SGHTA and FQGTGA. The DNA for the CDR3 is TGTGCCAGCAGCATGGGGGCGGGCACAGATACGCAGTATTTT. The encoded protein is CASSMGAGTDTQYF.

This clone was picked up a small number of times. The chain carries TRBV14 and TRBJ1-6; 9 bases align to TRBD1. Trimming at V came to 4 bases and at J to 6 bases, leaving 4 bases not matched to a gene. The germline V gene has CDR1 SGHDN and CDR2 FVKESK. This CDR3 is 15 amino acids long. The CDR3 is CASSPSQGANSPLHF. The CDR3 nucleotides are TGTGCCAGCAGCCCCTCACAGGGGGCTAATTCACCCCTCCACTTT. The whole variable domain, remainder taken from reference TRBV14 and TRBJ1-6, is EAGVTQFPSHSVIEKGQTVTLRCDPISGHDNLYWYRRVMGKEIKFLLHFVKESKQDESGMPNNRFLAERTGGTYSTLKVQPAELEDSGVYFCASSPSQGANSPLHFGNGTRLTVT.

V usage is TRBV5-1 and J usage is TRBJ2-5; 8 nucleotides line up with TRBD1. Germline-derived CDR1 and CDR2 are SGHRS and YFSETQ. With V trimmed by 0 bases and J by 4 bases, 5 bases remained unmatched. The CDR3 is 15 residues long. CDR3 sequence: CASSLARGTGETQYF. As DNA, the CDR3 is TGCGCCAGCAGCTTGGCGAGGGGGACAGGAGAGACCCAGTACTTC.

CDR3 DNA sequence: TGCGCCAGCAGCTCCAACCCACGGGACAGGGGAACAACTAATGAAAAACTGTTTTTT. This translates into CASSSNPRDRGTTNEKLFF. The chain combines TRBV5-1 with TRBJ1-4; 10 bases line up with TRBD1. V was clipped by 3 bases and J by 0 bases; unmatched bases: 11. Germline V gene data show CDR1 as SGHRS and CDR2 as YFSETQ. The CDR3 length is 19 residues.